Listed below are T cell receptor beta chains from one sample, sequenced in a study of molecular identifiers for immune sequencing clone quantification. TCRdb reprocessed the PCR reads via MiXCR and lists one record per CDR3 protein. Here the sample spans approximately 97,000 distinct CDR3 sequences, around 24% being singletons. Sequencing input: naive CD8+ T cells from blood, with Jurkat cell RNA spiked in. Every receptor here comes from a human donor in good health. Some libraries in this study had Jurkat cell RNA spiked in. CDR3s include the opening cysteine and the closing phenylalanine or tryptophan. A D gene is named only where the DNA matches it firmly. Clone size appears in some rows only: once, few, many, or a class for an expanded clone.

CDR3	DNA	D	J	V	size
CASSEQAAVYEQYF	TGTGCCAGCAGTGAGCAGGCCGCGGTATACGAGCAGTACTTC	.	TRBJ2-7	TRBV2	many
CASSPGLVQFF	TGTGCCAGTAGTCCGGGACTAGTACAGTTCTTC	TRBD2	TRBJ2-1	TRBV19	.
CASSLRPGLAATDTQYF	TGTGCCAGCAGCTTACGACCGGGACTAGCGGCCACAGATACGCAGTATTTT	TRBD2	TRBJ2-3	TRBV7-6	many
CASSYGAGGFNEQFF	TGTGCCAGCAGTTACGGAGCGGGAGGGTTCAATGAGCAGTTCTTC	TRBD2	TRBJ2-1	TRBV6-5	many
CASSRGTSGTDTQYF	TGTGCCAGCAGCCGCGGGACTAGCGGCACAGATACGCAGTATTTT	TRBD2	TRBJ2-3	TRBV2	many
CASSQDIGGVGEKLFF	TGCGCCAGCAGCCAAGACATCGGGGGCGTTGGTGAAAAACTGTTTTTT	.	TRBJ1-4	TRBV4-1	.
CASSRLANSYNEQFF	TGTGCCAGCAGCCGATTAGCTAACTCCTACAATGAGCAGTTCTTC	.	TRBJ2-1	TRBV7-2	many
CASQGRQNTGELFF	TGTGCCAGCCAGGGGCGGCAGAACACCGGGGAGCTGTTTTTT	.	TRBJ2-2	TRBV6-2/TRBV6-3	many
CASSYGSNQPQHF	TGTGCCAGCAGTTACGGTAGCAATCAGCCCCAGCATTTT	.	TRBJ1-5	TRBV6-5	many
CASSLGTSGGAVDTQYF	TGTGCCAGCAGTCTCGGGACTAGCGGGGGGGCGGTAGATACGCAGTATTTT	TRBD2	TRBJ2-3	TRBV12-3/TRBV12-4	many
CASSQSSGGYEQYF	TGCGCCAGCAGCCAATCCTCCGGGGGCTACGAGCAGTACTTC	.	TRBJ2-7	TRBV4-3	many